The clone carrying this T cell receptor beta chain was seen ten or more times. cDNA was made by 5'RACE with 10-nucleotide random UMIs. MiXCR was run by TCRdb on the 5' RACE reads, yielding one entry per CDR3 protein. The sample consists of tens of thousands of distinct CDR3 sequences, around 10% of them appearing once. The sample originates from a study of neurological immune-mediated disorders. Sample time point: longitudinal time-point 1 (baseline). The germline V gene has CDR1 SGHRS and CDR2 YFSETQ. This CDR3 region has 19 residues. The junction had 10 bases not matched to a gene; V was cut back by 0 bases and J by 0 bases.

V usage is TRBV5-1 and J usage is TRBJ2-1; 9 bases are a match to TRBD2. This TCR was recovered from a male donor with HTLV-1-associated myelopathy (HAM/TSP). Sequenced material: PBMCs. The CDR3 spells CASSLDPASGASSYNEQFF. As DNA, the CDR3 is TGCGCCAGCAGCTTGGATCCGGCTAGCGGGGCCAGCTCCTACAATGAGCAGTTCTTC.